Below are 27 T cell receptor beta chains sequenced from a single sample in a study of blood T cells in healthy people across ages. Together with a sample-barcoded 5' primer, a J-beta primer mix was included in a second PCR lasting roughly 6 to 12 cycles. TCRdb fed the 5' RACE reads into MiXCR, producing one record per CDR3 protein. The table lists around 1,700,000 distinct CDR3 sequences, 28% of them singletons, with around 7.7% in the top ten. Input material: blood. The receptors shown here come from a woman aged 25 to 39 in good health.

This clonotype has a single count. The CDR3, as DNA: TGCGCCAGCAGCTTGGATCCAGGGACCACGCTCTATGGCTACACCTTC. Translation gives CASSLDPGTTLYGYTF. The rearrangement uses TRBV5-1 and TRBJ1-2; possible D gene TRBD1, 5 bases. The germline CDR1 and CDR2 sequences are SGHRS and YFSETQ. V shed 0 bases and J shed 4 bases, with 16 bases lying between them. The CDR3 totals 16 residues.

This clonotype occurred a few times. The chain employs TRBV6-2 or TRBV6-3 and TRBJ2-7; D gene unclear. This CDR3 has 13 residues. V was trimmed by 6 bases and J by 2 bases, leaving 11 bases between them. Germline CDR1 reads MNHEY; CDR2 reads SVGEGT. For the CDR3, the DNA is TGTGCCAGCAGCACCACGGTTCCCTACGAGCAGTACTTC. Translation gives CASSTTVPYEQYF.

The chain uses TRBV7-2 and TRBJ2-1; TRBD1 aligns across 8 bases. Germline V gene lookup returns CDR1 SGHTA and CDR2 FQGNSA. There are 15 residues in the CDR3. J gave up 6 bases and V 4 bases, and 8 bases lay outside the gene matches. This CDR3 reads CASSSQGARLNEQFF. The CDR3 DNA is TGTGCCAGCAGCTCTCAGGGGGCGCGGCTCAATGAGCAGTTCTTC.

CDR3 coding DNA: TGTGCCAGCAGTTACGTCGGACTAGCGGGAATCGAGCAGTACTTC. This translates into CASSYVGLAGIEQYF. The chain links TRBV6-2 or TRBV6-3 to TRBJ2-5; 12 positions match TRBD2. The J call may be incorrect, as the DNA end agrees better with TRBJ2-7. The CDR3 contains 15 residues. Germline V gives CDR1 MNHEY, CDR2 SVGEGT.

Remarks on this clonotype: At one of its ends the junction is not consistent with the germline gene, which may arise from a read error. The CDR3 here is CTSSLFKSGNQPQHF. For the CDR3, the DNA is TGTACCAGCAGTTTATTTAAGTCGGGTAATCAGCCCCAGCATTTT. The chain recombines TRBV12-3 or TRBV12-4 with TRBJ1-5; no clear D. The CDR3 has 15 residues.

About this clonotype itself: One end of the junction fails to match germline, which may point to a read error. The chain is built from TRBV20-1 and TRBJ2-5; 9 positions match TRBD2. The CDR3 runs 15 residues. Per the germline V gene, CDR1 is DFQATT and CDR2 is SNEGSKA (reference sequence). The CDR3 sequence: CSARDLGGGAKEQYF. Written as DNA, the CDR3 is TGCAGTGCTCGAGACCTTGGCGGGGGGGCGAAGGAGCAGTACTTC.

To note about this clonotype: It may be a read error: a sequence one base away is much more abundant. The genes are TRBV4-2 and TRBJ2-3; D ambiguous. Germline assignment: CDR1 LGHNA and CDR2 YNFKEQ. V lost 3 bases and J 0 bases, leaving 13 bases between the germline ends. This CDR3 region has 16 residues. CDR3 loop: CASSQSRATSTDTQYF. CDR3 nucleotides: TGTGCCAGCAGCCAGTCACGAGCGACTAGCACAGATACGCAGTATTTT.

V usage is TRBV3-1 and J usage is TRBJ2-5, with 7 bases fitting TRBD2. The CDR3 extends over 16 amino acids. Germline assignment: CDR1 LGHDT and CDR2 YNNKEL (reference sequence). The V gene end was trimmed by 3 bases and the J gene end by 5 bases; junction bases not matched to a gene: 12. The CDR3 here is CASSQAGRGSWETQYF. The CDR3 DNA is TGTGCCAGCAGCCAGGCCGGGCGGGGGTCCTGGGAGACCCAGTACTTC.

The chain employs TRBV3-1 and TRBJ2-7; 11 nucleotides agree with TRBD2. This CDR3 has 15 amino acids. Germline V gene lookup returns CDR1 LGHDT and CDR2 YNNKEL (reference sequence). V dropped 1 base and J dropped 7; count of bases not matched to a gene: 6. The CDR3 nucleotides are TGTGCCAGCAGCCAAGGACTAGCGGGATCCGGTGAGCAGTACTTC. It yields the protein CASSQGLAGSGEQYF.

The V call is TRBV29-1, the J call TRBJ1-3; D gene unclear. This CDR3 is built from 13 residues. Germline loops: CDR1 SQVTM, CDR2 ANQGSEA. With 4 bases removed from V and 0 bases from J, the gap between germline ends came to 7 bases. The CDR3: CSVAATSGNTIYF. In DNA form, the CDR3 reads TGCAGCGTTGCGGCAACCTCTGGAAACACCATATATTTT.

This clonotype was seen more than once but under ten times. The rearrangement joins TRBV28 to TRBJ1-5; D unclear. Trimming shortened V by 4 bases and J by 13 bases, and 14 bases separated the two germline ends. The germline CDR1 and CDR2 sequences are MDHEN and SYDVKM. The CDR3 extends over 12 amino acids. CDR3 loop: CASSSQPPQQHF. CDR3 nucleotides: TGTGCCAGCAGTTCCCAACCCCCACAGCAGCATTTT.

This clonotype has just one count. Relative to the germline gene, one junction end is altered; a read error may explain this. This chain connects TRBV28 to TRBJ2-3; D not certain. CDR3 length: 15 residues. The V gene's germline CDR1 is MDHEN and CDR2 SYDVKM. In DNA, the CDR3 is TGTGCCAGCATTTTAAATGGCCAGGTACCAGATACGCAGTATTTT. It translates to CASILNGQVPDTQYF.

A few counts support this clonotype. The genes are TRBV20-1 and TRBJ2-3, with D perhaps matching TRBD2 (6 bases). Trimming removed 4 bases from V and 0 bases from J, with 14 bases in between. This CDR3 spans 15 amino acids. Germline values: CDR1 DFQATT, CDR2 SNEGSKA (reference sequence). The CDR3 loop is CSATVPGASTDTQYF. The CDR3 DNA reads TGCAGTGCTACAGTCCCGGGAGCTAGCACAGATACGCAGTATTTT.

The table lists this clonotype with many counts. The rearrangement joins TRBV5-1 to TRBJ2-5; D remains ambiguous. V was pared by 0 bases and J by 1 base, with 22 bases between. This CDR3 is built from 19 residues. Looked up from germline, CDR1 is SGHRS and CDR2 is YFSETQ. For the CDR3, the DNA is TGCGCCAGCAGCTTGGAGTTTCTCATACCGGGCGAGTCCCAAGAGACCCAGTACTTC. Translating gives CASSLEFLIPGESQETQYF.

Of note for this clonotype: Compared with germline, one end of the junction differs, possibly owing to a read error. The V gene is TRBV5-1, the J gene TRBJ2-1, with D hard to call. CDR1 and CDR2 (germline): SGHRS, YFSETQ. The CDR3 runs to 12 residues. CDR3 loop: CASSLVGNEPFF. The CDR3 bases are TGCGCCAGCAGCTTGGTAGGGAATGAGCCGTTCTTC.

In this sample, this clonotype turned up a few times. The gene calls are TRBV14 and TRBJ2-1; D could derive from TRBD1 or TRBD2 (6 bases each). CDR3 length: 14 amino acids. Germline CDR1 SGHDN, CDR2 FVKESK. V was cut by 1 base and J by 15 bases, with 19 bases left in between. In DNA form, the CDR3 reads TGTGCCAGCAGCCAAGTGGGGGGCCGGCGCGGGCGGTTCTTC. Translated, it gives CASSQVGGRRGRFF.

The genes are TRBV4-1 and TRBJ1-2; D is ambiguous. Deletions cut 0 bases from V and 5 bases from J, with 16 bases between. There are 16 residues in the CDR3. Germline CDR1 is MGHRA and CDR2 is YSYEKL. CDR3 sequence (DNA): TGCGCCAGCAGCCAAGAGTTAGTCGGGAAATTTTATGGCTACACCTTC. It translates to CASSQELVGKFYGYTF.

This clonotype was recorded a few times. The V gene is TRBV12-3 or TRBV12-4, the J gene TRBJ1-1, with no clear D. Deletions cut 6 bases from V and 5 bases from J, with 13 bases between. The CDR3 runs to 13 residues. The CDR3 loop is CASSTTGRTEAFF. CDR3 DNA sequence: TGTGCCAGCAGCACGACTGGGAGGACTGAAGCTTTCTTT.

The chain carries TRBV18 and TRBJ2-1, with TRBD1 matching over 9 bases. The germline V gene encodes CDR1 KGHSH and CDR2 LQKENI. J lost 9 bases, V lost 3 bases, and 9 bases had no gene match. The CDR3 is 15 amino acids. CDR3 bases: TGTGCCAGCTCACCGACGGGACAGGGAACTATTGAGCAGTTCTTC. Translating gives CASSPTGQGTIEQFF. Together with reference TRBV18 and TRBJ2-1, the CDR3 gives the full variable domain: NAGVMQNPRHLVRRRGQEARLRCSPMKGHSHVYWYRQLPEEGLKFMVYLQKENIIDESGMPKERFSAEFPKEGPSILRIQQVVRGDSAAYFCASSPTGQGTIEQFFGPGTRLTVL.

In the case of this clonotype: A much larger clone lies a single base off, so this may be a read error. J is TRBJ2-3 and V is TRBV15, with 7 bases aligning to TRBD1. The J segment lost 0 bases and the V segment lost 5 bases, leaving 5 bases of the junction unmatched. The germline CDR1 and CDR2 sequences are LNHNV and YYDKDF (reference sequence). CDR3 length: 15 amino acids. CDR3 bases: TGTGCCACCAGCCACACAGGGGCGAGCACAGATACGCAGTATTTT. It codes for CATSHTGASTDTQYF.

The table lists this clonotype with a count of one. CDR3 sequence (DNA): TGTGCCAGCTCACCAGGTTGGACCGGGGAGCTGTTTTTT. Its translation: CASSPGWTGELFF. V is TRBV18 and J is TRBJ2-2; D is unresolved. The length of the CDR3 is 13 residues. Trimming stripped 2 bases from V and 5 bases from J, with 6 bases between. CDR1 is KGHSH, CDR2 LQKENI, per germline.

The chain has TRBV4-1 and TRBJ2-2; the match to TRBD2 covers 13 bases. The CDR3 has 17 residues. Per the germline V gene, CDR1 is MGHRA and CDR2 is YSYEKL. V lost 1 base to trimming and J lost 2 bases; unmatched junction nucleotides: 1. This CDR3 is CASSQGLAGGNTGELFF. CDR3 in DNA: TGCGCCAGCAGCCAAGGACTAGCGGGGGGCAACACCGGGGAGCTGTTTTTT.

In its sample, this clonotype was seen a few times. This chain connects TRBV29-1 to TRBJ2-7; TRBD1 matches at 11 bases. This CDR3 is 14 amino acids long. Per the germline V gene, CDR1 is SQVTM and CDR2 is ANQGSEA. The V and J ends lost 4 bases and 6 bases, in that order; junction bases with no gene match: 8. In DNA form, the CDR3 reads TGCAGCGTTGGGGGACAGGGGGTTGCGTTCGAGCAGTACTTC. Translation gives CSVGGQGVAFEQYF.

This clonotype was counted only a few times. The rearrangement uses TRBV20-1 and TRBJ2-7, with 11 nucleotides matching TRBD2. The CDR3 length is 19 residues. In germline, CDR1 is DFQATT, CDR2 SNEGSKA (reference sequence). Unmatched junction bases numbered 13, after V lost 0 bases and J lost 0 bases. CDR3 residues: CSARDSVASGRLSSYEQYF. CDR3 nucleotides: TGCAGTGCTAGAGATTCTGTGGCTAGCGGGAGGTTGAGCTCCTACGAGCAGTACTTC.

This clonotype was seen a few times. This rearrangement joins TRBV7-3 to TRBJ1-2, with D perhaps TRBD1 (5 bases). V was pared by 5 bases and J by 4 bases, with 20 bases between. Germline CDR1 is SGHTA and CDR2 is FQGTGA. The CDR3 sequence is 16 residues long. In DNA, the CDR3 is TGTGCCAGCAGCGCCTCCGGGACGGGGGACTTCTATGGCTACACCTTC. Its translation is CASSASGTGDFYGYTF. Full variable domain (remainder filled in from reference TRBV7-3 and TRBJ1-2): GAGVSQTPSNKVTEKGKYVELRCDPISGHTALYWYRQSLGQGPEFLIYFQGTGAADDSGLPNDRFFAVRPEGSVSTLKIQRTERGDSAVYLCASSASGTGDFYGYTFGSGTRLTVV.

A few counts support this clonotype. The chain recombines TRBV7-2 with TRBJ2-7; the D gene is possibly TRBD2 (7 bases). Germline-derived CDR1 and CDR2 are SGHTA and FQGNSA. Trimming left V 1 base short and J 7 bases short, with 14 bases between. The CDR3 length is 14 residues. The CDR3 sequence is CASSLGGGANEQYF. For the CDR3, the DNA is TGTGCCAGCAGCTTAGGGGGGGGGGCCAATGAGCAGTACTTC.

This clonotype has a handful of counts. The chain combines TRBV7-3 with TRBJ1-6; 10 bases match TRBD1. In germline, CDR1 is SGHTA, CDR2 FQGTGA. The V segment lost 0 bases and the J segment 9 bases; nucleotides outside the gene matches: 5. This CDR3 region has 16 residues. In DNA form, the CDR3 reads TGTGCCAGCAGCTTAACGGACAGGGGGTCAGGTTCACCCCTCCACTTT. The encoded protein is CASSLTDRGSGSPLHF. The full variable domain, its missing parts supplied by reference TRBV7-3 and TRBJ1-6, is GAGVSQTPSNKVTEKGKYVELRCDPISGHTALYWYRQSLGQGPEFLIYFQGTGAADDSGLPNDRFFAVRPEGSVSTLKIQRTERGDSAVYLCASSLTDRGSGSPLHFGNGTRLTVT.